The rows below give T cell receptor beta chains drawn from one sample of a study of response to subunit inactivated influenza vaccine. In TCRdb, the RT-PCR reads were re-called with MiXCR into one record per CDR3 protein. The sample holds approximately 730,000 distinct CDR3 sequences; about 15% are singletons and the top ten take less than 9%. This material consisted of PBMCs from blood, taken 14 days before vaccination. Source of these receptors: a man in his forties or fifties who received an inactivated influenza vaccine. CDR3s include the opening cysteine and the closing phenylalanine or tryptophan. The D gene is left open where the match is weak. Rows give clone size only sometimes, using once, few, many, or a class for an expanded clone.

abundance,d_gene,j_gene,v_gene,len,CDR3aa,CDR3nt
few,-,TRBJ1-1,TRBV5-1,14,CASSLVGPNTEAFF,TGCGCCAGCAGCTTGGTTGGTCCGAACACTGAAGCTTTCTTT
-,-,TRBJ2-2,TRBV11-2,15,CASSLVAGDTGELFF,TGTGCCAGCAGCTTAGTCGCCGGAGACACCGGGGAGCTGTTTTTT
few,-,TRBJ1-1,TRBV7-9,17,CASSLERNSDKNTEAFF,TGTGCCAGCAGCTTAGAAAGAAATTCGGACAAGAACACTGAAGCTTTCTTT
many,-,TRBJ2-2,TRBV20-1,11,CSARVTGELFF,TGCAGTGCTAGAGTAACCGGGGAGCTGTTTTTT
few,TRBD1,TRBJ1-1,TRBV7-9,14,CASTPTGVNTEAFF,TGTGCCAGCACCCCGACAGGGGTAAACACTGAAGCTTTCTTT
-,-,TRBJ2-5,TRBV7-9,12,CAISPWGETQYF,TGTGCCATCAGCCCTTGGGGAGAGACCCAGTACTTC
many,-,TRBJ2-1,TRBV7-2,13,CASSLNRDNEQFF,TGTGCCAGCAGCTTAAACCGGGACAATGAGCAGTTCTTC
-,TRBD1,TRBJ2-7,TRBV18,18,CASSPQRTGVKGSYEQYF,TGTGCCAGCTCACCACAGAGGACAGGGGTTAAGGGGTCCTACGAGCAGTACTTC
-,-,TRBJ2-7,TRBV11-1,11,CASSFDSEQYF,TGTGCCAGCAGCTTTGACAGCGAGCAGTACTTC
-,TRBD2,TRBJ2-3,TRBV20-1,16,CSASPLAGARTDTQYF,TGCAGTGCTAGTCCGCTAGCGGGGGCCCGCACAGATACGCAGTATTTT
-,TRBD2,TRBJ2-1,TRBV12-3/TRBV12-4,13,CASSFPGRVEQFF,TGTGCCAGCAGTTTCCCAGGGAGGGTTGAGCAGTTCTTC
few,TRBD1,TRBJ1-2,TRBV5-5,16,CASSPNPGQLNYGYTF,TGTGCCAGCAGCCCGAATCCGGGACAGCTAAACTATGGCTACACCTTC
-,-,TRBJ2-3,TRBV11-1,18,CASSLRPGHYQDTDTQYF,TGTGCCAGCAGCTTACGACCGGGACATTACCAAGACACAGATACGCAGTATTTT
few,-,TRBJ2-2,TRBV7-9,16,CASSASGGRGTGELFF,TGTGCCAGCAGCGCGAGTGGGGGCCGAGGGACCGGGGAGCTGTTTTTT
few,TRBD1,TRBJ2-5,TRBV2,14,CASSTGQFQETQYF,TGTGCCAGCAGTACGGGACAGTTTCAAGAGACCCAGTACTTC
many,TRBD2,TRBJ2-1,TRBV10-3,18,CATRGLAGDLGSYNEQFF,TGTGCCACCCGCGGACTAGCGGGAGATTTGGGGTCCTACAATGAGCAGTTCTTC
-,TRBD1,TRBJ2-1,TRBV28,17,CASSLDLGGTGFNEQFF,TGTGCCAGCAGTTTAGATTTGGGGGGGACAGGGTTCAATGAGCAGTTCTTC
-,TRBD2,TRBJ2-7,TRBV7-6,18,CASSLGSGASGISYEQYF,TGTGCCAGCAGCTTAGGGTCTGGGGCGAGCGGGATATCCTACGAGCAGTACTTC
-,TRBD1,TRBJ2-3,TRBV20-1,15,CSARPGTEGTDTQYF,TGCAGTGCTCGACCCGGGACAGAAGGCACAGATACGCAGTATTTT
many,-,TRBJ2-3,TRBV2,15,CASSRDGARADTQYF,TGTGCCAGCAGCCGGGACGGAGCGAGGGCAGATACGCAGTATTTT
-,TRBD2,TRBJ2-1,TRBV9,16,CASSAGGGLAGVEQFF,TGTGCCAGCAGCGCAGGGGGTGGACTAGCGGGAGTTGAGCAGTTCTTC
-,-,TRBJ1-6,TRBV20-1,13,CSAGRGIGSPLHF,TGCAGTGCTGGACGGGGCATAGGTTCACCCCTCCACTTT
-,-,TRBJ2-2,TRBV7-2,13,CASSLAGAVELFF,TGTGCCAGCAGCTTAGCGGGAGCCGTGGAGCTGTTTTTT
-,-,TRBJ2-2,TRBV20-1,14,CSARGRRGTGELFF,TGCAGTGCCAGGGGTCGGAGGGGCACCGGGGAGCTGTTTTTT
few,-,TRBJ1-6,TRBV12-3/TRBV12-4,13,CASSLRGNSPLHF,TGTGCCAGCAGTTTGAGGGGGAACTCACCCCTCCACTTT
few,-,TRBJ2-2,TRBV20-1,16,CSAMSEGAQNTGELFF,TGCAGTGCTATGTCGGAGGGGGCTCAGAACACCGGGGAGCTGTTTTTT
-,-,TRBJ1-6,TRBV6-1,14,CASSPRADNSPLHF,TGTGCCAGCAGCCCTCGCGCCGATAATTCACCCCTCCACTTT
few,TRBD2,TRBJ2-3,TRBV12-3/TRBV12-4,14,CASSLIGGFDTQYF,TGTGCCAGCAGTTTAATCGGGGGGTTTGATACGCAGTATTTT
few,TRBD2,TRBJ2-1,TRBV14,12,CASSQGLAGVKF,TGTGCCAGCAGCCAAGGACTAGCGGGAGTGAAATTC
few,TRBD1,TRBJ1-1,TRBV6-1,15,CASHPRTGGNTEAFF,TGTGCCAGCCACCCTAGGACAGGGGGGAACACTGAAGCTTTCTTT
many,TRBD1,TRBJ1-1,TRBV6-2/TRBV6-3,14,CASSPGQGIAEAFF,TGTGCCAGCAGTCCCGGACAGGGAATAGCTGAAGCTTTCTTT
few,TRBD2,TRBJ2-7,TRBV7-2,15,CASSSRGGRSYEQYF,TGTGCCAGCAGCAGCAGGGGCGGGAGGTCCTACGAGCAGTACTTC
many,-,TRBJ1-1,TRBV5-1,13,CASSPRTLAEAFF,TGCGCCAGCAGCCCGAGGACATTGGCTGAAGCTTTCTTT
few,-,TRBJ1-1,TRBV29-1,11,CSALPNTEAFF,TGCAGCGCCCTCCCCAACACTGAAGCTTTCTTT
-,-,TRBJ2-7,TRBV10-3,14,CAISATVSAYEQYF,TGTGCCATCAGTGCAACGGTTTCGGCCTACGAGCAGTACTTC
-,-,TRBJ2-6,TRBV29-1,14,CSVGTDGGANVLTF,TGCAGCGTTGGTACCGACGGCGGGGCCAACGTCCTGACTTTC
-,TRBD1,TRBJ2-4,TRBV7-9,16,CASSTGTVLAKNIQYF,TGTGCCAGCAGCACCGGGACAGTACTAGCCAAAAACATTCAGTACTTC
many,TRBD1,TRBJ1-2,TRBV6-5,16,CASSYAQGAARYGYTF,TGTGCCAGCAGTTATGCACAGGGGGCGGCGAGGTATGGCTACACCTTC
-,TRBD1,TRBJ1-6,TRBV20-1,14,CSASEGTVNSPLHF,TGCAGTGCGTCCGAGGGGACAGTCAATTCACCCCTCCACTTT